This T cell receptor (beta chain) was found in a study of blood T cells in healthy people across ages. Combining a sample-barcoded 5' primer with a J-beta primer mix, a second PCR ran for roughly 7 to 12 cycles. A tag from a template-switch adaptor with 12 random nucleotides marked each cDNA molecule. MiXCR, run by TCRdb on the 5' RACE reads, gives a single entry per CDR3 protein. In the table there are fewer than 2,000,000 distinct CDR3 sequences, roughly two fifths of which are singletons. Study conclusions and caveats: Estimates of total diversity, which came from one million sequenced T cells, were considered to be underestimates.

Turning to this clonotype: Its matching antigen is unknown.

The receptor's source is a human donor in good health. Sequences were obtained from blood.

CDR3 protein: CSVVGGLLTDTQYF. CDR3 nucleotide sequence: TGCAGCGTTGTAGGGGGACTGCTCACAGATACGCAGTATTTT. The rearrangement uses TRBV29-1 and TRBJ2-3; the D call may be TRBD1 or TRBD2 (6 bases each). In germline, CDR1 is SQVTM, CDR2 ANQGSEA. Deletions cut 4 bases from V and 2 bases from J, with 13 bases between. This CDR3 has 14 amino acids.